This T cell receptor beta chain was obtained from a study of shared clonotypes between healthy human individuals. Study conclusions and caveats: Larger estimated richness was generally recorded for naive subsets relative to memory subsets. Relative to their counterparts shared across all four donors, non-shared clonotypes exhibited diminished generation probabilities. Donors were few, which limited the genetic and exposure-history diversity represented.

Assay execution took place at the deep level. TCRdb's table, derived via immunoSEQ multiplex PCR, lists solely in-frame clones and lacks some. The sample yields some 1,600,000 clones, 95% to 99% seen once. On this clone itself: Its antigen remains unidentified.

Germline loops: CDR1 SGHAT, CDR2 FQNNGV. The CDR3 is 14 amino acids. V shed 2 bases and J shed 7 bases, with 11 bases lying between them. This chain joins TRBV11-2 and TRBJ1-4, with D unclear. The sequencing sample was made of naive CD4+ T cells sorted from blood. Subset given: CD45RA+ positively selected. The sequence came from a man aged 30-40 years in good health. The CDR3 loop is CASSLRGGVEKLFF. The CDR3 nucleotides are TGTGCCAGCAGCTTACGGGGTGGTGTTGAAAAACTGTTTTTT.